Listed below are T cell receptor beta chains from one sample, sequenced in a study of blood T cell repertoires in COVID-19. The repertoire was sequenced with immunoSEQ multiplex PCR; TCRdb's copy has only in-frame clones and lacks some. This table has about 150,000 clones, approximately 80% appearing once. Sequenced sample: peripheral blood. Receptors originate from a woman aged 55-69 years with acute or convalescent COVID-19. Each CDR3 is given with its conserved first and last residue. D genes are given only for firm matches. Rows may omit the clone size; those that give it use once, few, many or a size class.

TRBV7-2	.	.	TRBJ2-1	CASSFGTPNNEQFF	TGTGCCAGCAGCTTCGGGACTCCTAACAATGAGCAGTTCTTC
TRBV5-6	.	.	TRBJ1-3	CASSARTVGNTIYF	TGTGCCAGCAGCGCACGGACAGTTGGAAACACCATATATTTT
TRBV6-5	TRBD1	.	TRBJ1-5	CASSPDRGNQPQHF	TGTGCCAGCAGTCCGGACAGGGGCAATCAGCCCCAGCATTTT
TRBV4-1	.	few	TRBJ1-1	CASSQTGRDSEAFF	TGCGCCAGCAGCCAGACTGGTAGGGACTCTGAAGCTTTCTTT
TRBV27	.	.	TRBJ2-7	CASSLSVVLQSYEQYF	TGTGCCAGCAGTTTATCGGTGGTTTTACAGTCCTACGAGCAGTACTTC
TRBV12-3/TRBV12-4	.	.	TRBJ1-2	CASSLIGFGGYTF	TGTGCCAGCAGTTTAATCGGGTTCGGTGGCTACACCTTC
TRBV7-2	.	.	TRBJ1-5	CASSDSLGQPQHF	TGTGCCAGCAGCGACAGCCTGGGTCAGCCCCAGCATTTT
TRBV19	TRBD1	.	TRBJ1-2	CASSIAYGTGNYGYTF	TGTGCCAGTAGTATAGCTTATGGGACAGGGAACTATGGCTACACCTTC
TRBV28	TRBD1	.	TRBJ1-6	CASSLDTTGTGGSPLHF	TGTGCCAGCAGTCTAGACACCACCGGGACAGGGGGCTCACCCCTCCACTTT
TRBV10-1	.	few	TRBJ2-2	CASSLGAGELFF	TGCGCCAGCAGTCTAGGGGCCGGGGAGCTGTTTTTT
TRBV2	TRBD1	.	TRBJ1-4	CASSLFDRGGSEKLFF	TGTGCCAGCAGTCTATTCGACAGGGGGGGTAGTGAAAAACTGTTTTTT
TRBV4-2	.	.	TRBJ2-7	CASSLGGGGYGEQYF	TGTGCCAGCAGCCTAGGCGGGGGCGGGTACGGAGAGCAGTACTTC
TRBV7-6	.	.	TRBJ1-3	CASSLTSGSGNTIYF	TGTGCCAGCAGCTTAACTTCAGGCTCTGGAAACACCATATATTTT
TRBV11-3	.	.	TRBJ2-7	CASSLYTAYEQYF	TGTGCCAGCAGCTTATACACAGCCTACGAGCAGTACTTC
TRBV6-1	TRBD1	.	TRBJ1-2	CASSAGFTGDYGYTF	TGTGCCAGCAGTGCGGGGTTTACAGGGGACTATGGCTACACCTTC
TRBV30	TRBD1	.	TRBJ1-6	CAFGQGHNSPLHF	TGTGCCTTCGGACAGGGGCATAATTCACCCCTCCACTTT
TRBV12-3/TRBV12-4	.	few	TRBJ2-1	CASKWWQGNEQFF	TGTGCCAGCAAATGGTGGCAGGGCAATGAGCAGTTCTTC
TRBV19	.	.	TRBJ2-1	CASSLGSSYNEQFF	TGTGCCAGTAGTTTGGGGAGCTCCTACAATGAGCAGTTCTTC
TRBV27	TRBD2	.	TRBJ2-1	CASSFLTSGGSSYNEQFF	TGTGCCAGCAGTTTCCTGACTAGCGGGGGTAGCTCCTACAATGAGCAGTTCTTC
TRBV5-6	.	.	TRBJ1-1	CASSLYWNTEAFF	TGTGCCAGCAGCTTGTATTGGAACACTGAAGCTTTCTTT
TRBV9	.	.	TRBJ2-2	CASSTSFPTGELFF	TGTGCCAGCAGCACTAGCTTTCCAACCGGGGAGCTGTTTTTT
TRBV28	TRBD1	.	TRBJ1-2	CASSSGQGAIGYTF	TGTGCCAGCAGTTCGGGACAGGGGGCGATTGGCTACACCTTC
TRBV7-8	.	.	TRBJ1-5	CASSLAGSPQHF	TGTGCCAGCAGCTTAGCCGGTAGCCCCCAGCATTTT
TRBV19	.	.	TRBJ1-2	CASSASDRQTNYGYTF	TGTGCCAGTAGTGCATCGGACAGACAAACTAACTATGGCTACACCTTC
TRBV3-1/TRBV3-2	.	.	TRBJ2-5	CASSQEGAGTQYF	TGTGCCAGCAGCCAAGAGGGGGCCGGGACCCAGTACTTC
TRBV21-1	.	.	TRBJ1-6	CASRPRPESPLHF	TGTGCCAGCAGGCCCAGGCCAGAATCACCCCTCCACTTT
TRBV30	.	.	TRBJ2-7	CALETAYEQYF	TGTGCCCTAGAGACAGCCTACGAGCAGTACTTC
TRBV30	TRBD1	.	TRBJ1-5	CAWVPGQGGNQPQHF	TGTGCCTGGGTCCCGGGACAGGGCGGCAATCAGCCCCAGCATTTT
TRBV5-1	.	.	TRBJ1-2	CASSSQGDYGYTF	TGCGCCAGCAGCTCTCAAGGAGACTATGGCTACACCTTC
TRBV7-6	TRBD1	.	TRBJ1-4	CASSSRDSRGKLFF	TGTGCCAGCAGCTCAAGGGACAGCCGGGGAAAACTGTTTTTT
TRBV5-1	TRBD1	few	TRBJ2-2	CASSLGTGGIGELFF	TGCGCCAGCAGCCTTGGGACAGGGGGCATCGGGGAGCTGTTTTTT
TRBV28	.	.	TRBJ1-1	CASSHRDIEAFF	TGTGCCAGCAGTCACCGGGACATTGAAGCTTTCTTT
TRBV2	.	.	TRBJ1-1	CASSPDRFRNTEAFF	TGTGCCAGCAGCCCGGACAGATTCAGGAACACTGAAGCTTTCTTT
TRBV5-1	TRBD1	.	TRBJ1-1	CASRPWDRDDTEAFF	TGCGCCAGCAGGCCTTGGGACAGGGACGACACTGAAGCTTTCTTT
TRBV7-9	TRBD1	.	TRBJ1-4	CASNMGIIGTGNNEKLFF	TGTGCCAGCAACATGGGGATTATCGGGACAGGGAATAATGAAAAACTGTTTTTT
TRBV19	TRBD2	.	TRBJ2-7	CASSQGLAGSYEQYF	TGTGCCAGTAGTCAGGGACTAGCGGGCTCCTACGAGCAGTACTTC
TRBV5-3	.	.	TRBJ1-2	CARSFPWGGAKNYGYTF	TGTGCCAGAAGCTTCCCCTGGGGGGGGGCAAAGAACTATGGCTACACCTTC